The 28 T cell receptor beta chains below come from one sample, sequenced in a study of blood T cell repertoires in COVID-19. The table came from immunoSEQ multiplex PCR; TCRdb's copy has only in-frame clones and leaves some out. In the table there are about 150,000 clones, about 89% of which are singletons. The sequencing sample was made of peripheral blood. All receptors derive from a man aged 45-65 years with acute or convalescent COVID-19.

The sample holds one count of this clone. The gene calls are TRBV7-6 and TRBJ2-2; D is uncertain. V was shortened by 0 bases and J by 2 bases, with 10 bases between the two germline ends. The CDR3 is 16 residues long. Germline V gene data show CDR1 as SGHVS and CDR2 as FNYEAQ. The CDR3 nucleotides read TGTGCCAGCAGCTTAGCGGCGGCATCTAACACCGGGGAGCTGTTTTTT. This codes for CASSLAAASNTGELFF. Filled out from reference TRBV7-6 and TRBJ2-2, the complete variable domain reads GAGVSQSPRYKVTKRGQDVALRCDPISGHVSLYWYRQALGQGPEFLTYFNYEAQQDKSGLPNDRFSAERPEGSISTLTIQRTEQRDSAMYRCASSLAAASNTGELFFGEGSRLTVL.

This clone was found a few times. The rearrangement links TRBV11-2 to TRBJ1-2, with D maybe TRBD1 (5 bases). The V gene's germline CDR1 is SGHAT and CDR2 FQNNGV. V lost 6 bases to trimming and J lost 8 bases, with 10 bases between them. CDR3 length: 11 residues. This chain's CDR3 is CASSFRGGYTF. The CDR3 DNA sequence: TGTGCCAGCAGTTTTCGGGGGGGCTACACCTTC.

The chain joins TRBV6-5 to TRBJ1-1, with 8 bases lining up with TRBD1. The CDR3 covers 15 residues. The V and J ends lost 6 bases and 6 bases, in that order; junction bases with no gene match: 12. CDR1 and CDR2 from the germline V gene are MNHEY and SVGAGI. DNA for the CDR3: TGTGCCAGCAGCCGGACCCTGAGACAGGGGTCTGAAGCTTTCTTT. Encoded protein: CASSRTLRQGSEAFF.

The chain carries TRBV28 and TRBJ2-3; 11 bases line up with TRBD2. The CDR3 consists of 16 residues. Losses at the gene ends were 2 bases for V and 5 bases for J; bases not matched to a gene: 6. From germline, CDR1 is MDHEN and CDR2 SYDVKM. The CDR3 bases are TGTGCCAGCAGTTTAGGGGTAGCGGGAGGGGGAGATACGCAGTATTTT. It encodes CASSLGVAGGGDTQYF.

V gene TRBV3-1 (or the pseudogene TRBV3-2) combines with J gene TRBJ2-1, with 7 bases aligning to TRBD2. V dropped 0 bases and J dropped 0; count of bases not matched to a gene: 8. Per germline, CDR1 LGHDT and CDR2 YNNKEL (reference sequence). The CDR3 is 18 amino acids. The CDR3, as DNA: TGTGCCAGCAGCCAAGAAAGTGGGAGCGGGACCTCCTACAATGAGCAGTTCTTC. This codes for CASSQESGSGTSYNEQFF.

This clone has a handful of counts. The CDR3 sequence is CASSTGLAGGVTDTQYF. CDR3 DNA: TGTGCCAGCAGCACCGGACTAGCGGGAGGGGTAACAGATACGCAGTATTTT. The chain recombines TRBV5-6 with TRBJ2-3; TRBD2 matches at 15 bases. Germline CDR1 is SGHDT and CDR2 is YYEEEE. The V gene end was trimmed by 4 bases and the J gene end by 3 bases; junction bases not matched to a gene: 6. CDR3 length: 17 residues.

CDR3: CASSPRTGEREKLFF. CDR3 nucleotides: TGTGCCAGCTCACCAAGGACAGGGGAGAGGGAAAAACTGTTTTTT. This rearrangement joins TRBV18 to TRBJ1-4; 9 nucleotides align to TRBD1. Per the germline V gene, CDR1 is KGHSH and CDR2 is LQKENI. The CDR3 runs to 15 residues. With 2 bases clipped from V and 8 bases from J, the junction kept 6 bases outside the gene matches.

The chain recombines TRBV28 with TRBJ1-6; a weak D match, TRBD1 (6 bases). V lost 2 bases, J lost 1 base, and 12 bases lay in between. Per germline, CDR1 MDHEN and CDR2 SYDVKM. The CDR3 spans 17 residues. CDR3 nucleotide sequence: TGTGCCAGCAGTTTAACCGTAGGGGGTTCCTATAATTCACCCCTCCACTTT. Translating it yields CASSLTVGGSYNSPLHF.

The chain uses TRBV27 and TRBJ2-2; 9 bases align to TRBD1. This CDR3 has 16 amino acids. The V gene's germline CDR1 is MNHEY and CDR2 SMNVEV (reference sequence). V trimming: 5 bases; J trimming: 3 bases; junction bases outside the gene matches: 7. The CDR3 region is CASSPIRDRDTGELFF. CDR3 bases: TGTGCCAGCAGTCCAATCCGGGACAGGGACACCGGGGAGCTGTTTTTT.

The J gene is TRBJ1-6, the V gene TRBV27; D is uncertain. The V gene lost 6 bases and the J gene lost 9 bases, with 15 bases spanning the gap. CDR1 and CDR2 (germline): MNHEY, SMNVEV (reference sequence). The length of the CDR3 is 14 residues. The CDR3 bases are TGTGCCAGCAGGGTTGGGCAGGTCGGTTCACCCCTCCACTTT. Translated: CASRVGQVGSPLHF.

CDR3 nucleotides: TGTGCCAGCAGCCCAGGACAGCTTTATAGCAATCAGCCCCAGCATTTT. As protein: CASSPGQLYSNQPQHF. This sequence joins TRBV7-2 and TRBJ1-5; D possibly corresponds to TRBD1 (6 bases). The CDR3 loop spans 16 amino acids. Between the trimmed V and J ends, which lost 5 bases and 0 bases, there was a span of 14 bases. Germline assignment: CDR1 SGHTA and CDR2 FQGNSA.

A note on this clone: The junction departs from germline at one end; a sequencing error may be responsible. This sequence joins TRBV19 and TRBJ2-1; a possible D gene is TRBD1 (6 bases). The CDR3 runs 16 residues. CDR1 is LNHDA, CDR2 SQIVND, per germline (reference sequence). The CDR3 here is CASSDMGTGIYDEQFF. CDR3 DNA: TGTGCCAGTAGTGATATGGGTACAGGGATCTACGATGAGCAGTTCTTC. The full variable domain, completed using reference TRBV19 and TRBJ2-1, is DGGITQSPKYLFRKEGQNVTLSCEQNLNHDAMYWYRQDPGQGLRLIYYSQIVNDFQKGDIAEGYSVSREKKESFPLTVTSAQKNPTAFYLCASSDMGTGIYDEQFFGPGTRLTVL.

The chain has TRBV7-2 and TRBJ1-2; 7 nucleotides agree with TRBD1. With 4 bases clipped from V and 7 bases from J, the junction kept 6 bases outside the gene matches. This CDR3 is 13 amino acids long. Germline V gene data show CDR1 as SGHTA and CDR2 as FQGNSA. The CDR3 coding sequence is TGTGCCAGCAGCTCGGGACAGTTCACTGGCTACACCTTC. Its protein product is CASSSGQFTGYTF.

The chain links TRBV27 to TRBJ2-1, with 9 bases fitting TRBD2. The CDR3 contains 14 residues. Germline CDR1 reads MNHEY; CDR2 reads SMNVEV (reference sequence). V trimming: 3 bases; J trimming: 7 bases; junction bases outside the gene matches: 4. CDR3 in amino acids: CASSFSGSGNEQFF. CDR3 bases: TGTGCCAGCAGTTTTAGCGGGAGTGGGAATGAGCAGTTCTTC.

The genes are TRBV3-1 (or the pseudogene TRBV3-2) and TRBJ1-2; no firm D call. CDR3 length equals 15 residues. Germline CDR1 is LGHDT and CDR2 is YNNKEL (reference sequence). V was clipped by 1 base and J by 2 bases, with 11 bases between them. In nucleotides, the CDR3 is TGTGCCAGCAGCCAAGGTGTCCCGAGAAACTATGGCTACACCTTC. Its protein is CASSQGVPRNYGYTF.

The chain employs TRBV9 and TRBJ1-4, with 7 bases fitting TRBD1. J was trimmed by 2 bases and V by 3 bases; bases with no gene match: 1. This CDR3 spans 14 amino acids. Looked up from germline, CDR1 is SGDLS and CDR2 is YYNGEE. The CDR3 nucleotides are TGTGCCAGCAGCGCCAGGGGGACTAATGAAAAACTGTTTTTT. This translates into CASSARGTNEKLFF.

CDR3 protein: CASSKAAGTNNSPLHF. In nucleotides, the CDR3 is TGTGCCAGCAGCAAAGCGGCCGGGACAAATAATTCACCCCTCCACTTT. V is TRBV7-6 and J is TRBJ1-6; TRBD1 might be the D (6 bases). Germline CDR1 reads SGHVS; CDR2 reads FNYEAQ. The CDR3 runs to 16 residues. The V and J ends lost 5 bases and 5 bases respectively, with 16 bases between them.

The V gene is TRBV7-9, the J gene TRBJ2-1; D not certain. The germline V gene encodes CDR1 SEHNR and CDR2 FQNEAQ (reference sequence). Deletions cut 2 bases from V and 8 bases from J, with 7 bases between. The CDR3 contains 12 residues. This chain's CDR3 is CASSLYPYEQFF. In nucleotides, the CDR3 is TGTGCCAGCAGCTTATATCCTTATGAGCAGTTCTTC.

This rearrangement joins TRBV9 to TRBJ2-3, with D tentatively TRBD2 (6 bases). The CDR3 totals 15 residues. The V end was cut by 6 bases, the J end by 0 bases, with 14 bases between. The V gene's germline CDR1 is SGDLS and CDR2 YYNGEE. In nucleotides, the CDR3 is TGTGCCAGCAACGAGCGAGGGACTAGCACAGATACGCAGTATTTT. Translating gives CASNERGTSTDTQYF.

V and J are TRBV4-2 and TRBJ2-3; TRBD2 agrees at 12 bases. V was pared by 3 bases and J by 4 bases, with 17 bases of the junction left unmatched. There are 20 residues in the CDR3. CDR1 and CDR2 from the germline V gene are LGHNA and YNFKEQ. The DNA for the CDR3 is TGTGCCAGCAGCCAGTATTCTAGCGGGGGGGGGCAAATTCGGGCAGATACGCAGTATTTT. Translated: CASSQYSSGGGQIRADTQYF.

The chain uses TRBV27 and TRBJ2-3, with 8 bases fitting TRBD2. The V gene end was trimmed by 5 bases and the J gene end by 5 bases; junction bases not matched to a gene: 9. The CDR3 runs to 15 residues. Germline CDR1 is MNHEY and CDR2 is SMNVEV (reference sequence). The CDR3 protein is CASSMTGGPGDTQYF. The DNA for the CDR3 is TGTGCCAGCAGTATGACGGGAGGGCCCGGAGATACGCAGTATTTT.

V usage is TRBV2 and J usage is TRBJ2-7; TRBD2 might be the D (6 bases). V lost 7 bases to trimming and J lost 6 bases, with 16 bases between them. There are 13 residues in the CDR3. Germline CDR1 is SNHLY and CDR2 is FYNNEI. This chain's CDR3 is CASTSIPSAEQYV. The CDR3 DNA reads TGTGCCAGCACCTCAATCCCTAGCGCCGAGCAGTACGTC.

The chain combines TRBV27 with TRBJ2-5; D perhaps matches TRBD1 (6 bases). The V end lost 6 bases, the J end lost 1 base, and 12 bases lay between the germline ends. Germline lookup yields CDR1 MNHEY and CDR2 SMNVEV (reference sequence). The length of the CDR3 is 14 residues. Here the CDR3 DNA reads TGTGCCAGCAGAAGAGGGACATCCCAAGAGACCCAGTACTTC. As protein: CASRRGTSQETQYF.

The chain couples TRBV30 to TRBJ2-7, with D possibly matching TRBD1 (7 bases). The CDR3 runs 14 residues. In germline, CDR1 is GTSNPN, CDR2 SVGIG (reference sequence). CDR3 sequence: CAGESGQGGYEQYF. The CDR3 DNA reads TGTGCGGGGGAGAGCGGTCAGGGGGGCTACGAGCAGTACTTC.

This clone was seen just once. The V gene is TRBV7-9, the J gene TRBJ2-7, with D perhaps matching TRBD1 (7 bases). This CDR3 is built from 19 residues. CDR1 SEHNR and CDR2 FQNEAQ come from the germline V gene (reference sequence). The V gene lost 2 bases and the J gene lost 1 base, with 24 bases spanning the gap. CDR3 sequence reads: CASSLLGFGTETGSYEQYF. The CDR3 DNA reads TGTGCCAGCAGCTTATTAGGGTTCGGGACTGAGACAGGGTCCTACGAGCAGTACTTC. The full variable domain, rest sourced from reference TRBV7-9 and TRBJ2-7, is DTGVSQNPRHKITKRGQNVTFRCDPISEHNRLYWYRQTLGQGPEFLTYFQNEAQLEKSRLLSDRFSAERPKGSFSTLEIQRTEQGDSAMYLCASSLLGFGTETGSYEQYFGPGTRLTVT.

V is TRBV6-1 and J is TRBJ2-3; unclear D gene. This CDR3 has 15 residues. The germline CDR1 and CDR2 sequences are MNHNS and SASEGT. The ends were cut back, 1 base at V and 4 bases at J, with 12 bases in the middle. DNA of the CDR3: TGTGCCAGCAGTGAAGGGGTTAGCCCCCCAGATACGCAGTATTTT. This encodes CASSEGVSPPDTQYF.

The V call is TRBV3-1 (or the pseudogene TRBV3-2), the J call TRBJ1-3; D gene uncertain. The V gene's germline CDR1 is LGHDT and CDR2 YNNKEL (reference sequence). This CDR3 spans 13 amino acids. Trimming left V 2 bases short and J 2 bases short, with 4 bases between. CDR3 protein: CASSQQTGNTIYF. CDR3 sequence (DNA): TGTGCCAGCAGCCAACAGACTGGAAACACCATATATTTT.

This chain links TRBV11-2 with TRBJ1-1, with 8 bases that match TRBD1. Germline values: CDR1 SGHAT, CDR2 FQNNGV. The CDR3 length is 17 residues. The J segment lost 1 base and the V segment lost 8 bases, leaving 15 bases of the junction unmatched. CDR3 in amino acids: CASGEGRGRLRNTEAFF. CDR3 nucleotide sequence: TGTGCCAGCGGGGAGGGCAGGGGGCGTTTGAGGAACACTGAAGCTTTCTTT.